The T cell receptor beta chain under discussion was sequenced for a study of blood T cell repertoires in COVID-19. About the study: COVID-19 samples collected from the United States, Italy and Spain covered acute and convalescent phases. PBMCs, B-cell-depleted T cells, or T cells were the source of the cDNA or gDNA that made up the material.

Germline V lookup: CDR1 SGHTA, CDR2 FQGNSA. V gave up 5 bases and J gave up 1 base, with 11 bases separating them. The CDR3 runs 14 residues. Original processing methods: Reference gene primer amplification gave nucleated cell count estimates. Profiling relied on immunoSEQ multiplex PCR, and the TCRdb table lists in-frame clones only, not all of them. V, J and clone size reflect that table, while D and trimming were determined from the DNA. The top ten hold around 1.6% of the sample, which has about 250,000 clones, around nine tenths seen once. The receptor comes from a woman aged 60 to 75 who had recovered from COVID-19. The sample comprised peripheral blood. The V call is TRBV7-2, the J call TRBJ1-1; D uncertain. In nucleotides, the CDR3 is TGTGCCAGCAGCCACACAAGAGGGAACACTGAAGCTTTCTTT. Protein sequence: CASSHTRGNTEAFF.